This section outlines one TCR beta chain sequence together with its context. Vbeta (60) and Jbeta (13) primers were used in the PCR. TCRdb's copy holds only in-frame clones and misses some; the assay was immunoSEQ multiplex PCR. Of 200,000 to 250,000 clones in the sample, around 89% were seen once. The source of the sample is a study of cytomegalovirus exposure and HLA in healthy donors. The V gene end was trimmed by 0 bases and the J gene end by 5 bases; junction bases not matched to a gene: 8. The CDR3 length is 17 residues. CDR1 and CDR2 from the germline V gene are ENHRY and SYGVKD. This sequence originates from a woman aged 18-29 years in good health and CMV-seronegative. V and J are TRBV10-3 and TRBJ2-1; 9 nucleotides align to TRBD2. Sequencing was performed on PBMCs. CDR3 DNA: TGTGCCATCAGTGAGTCGACGGCTAGCGGGGACAACAATGAGCAGTTCTTC. As protein: CAISESTASGDNNEQFF.